This T cell receptor (beta chain) was identified during a study of technical replicates of blood from several donors. Trimming took 0 bases from V and 0 from J, leaving 9 bases between them. Germline lookup yields CDR1 SGDLS and CDR2 YYNGEE. This CDR3 has 16 amino acids. Profiled with immunoSEQ multiplex PCR; TCRdb holds only in-frame clones, not every one. The data show around 49,000 clones, approximately 95% seen once. Sequenced input: T cells isolated from PBMCs. The chain couples TRBV9 to TRBJ2-2; D is perhaps TRBD1 (6 bases). This sequence was found in a human donor in good health. This chain's CDR3 is CASSVAGGANTGELFF. The CDR3 DNA sequence: TGTGCCAGCAGCGTAGCTGGGGGCGCGAACACCGGGGAGCTGTTTTTT.